These T cell receptor beta chains were read from a single sample in a study of blood T cell repertoires in COVID-19. This table comes from immunoSEQ multiplex PCR, and its TCRdb copy is limited to in-frame clones, with some not included. The sample yields 250,000 or so clones, approximately 80% seen once. What was sequenced was peripheral blood. Receptors were obtained from a young woman with acute or convalescent COVID-19. The CDR3 runs from the conserved cysteine through the conserved F or W. The D gene is left open where the match is weak. Some rows mark clone size as missing; the rest say once, few, many or name a class of expanded clone.

D	J	V	length	size	DNA	CDR3
TRBD2	TRBJ2-3	TRBV7-2	17	NA	TGTGCCAGCAGCCAGGTCGGAGCGGGAGTACGGTTAGATACGCAGTATTTT	CASSQVGAGVRLDTQYF
NA	TRBJ2-7	TRBV11-2	15	NA	TGTGCCAGCAGCGACCGGCGGCGGAAACCCTACGAGCAGTACTTC	CASSDRRRKPYEQYF
NA	TRBJ2-1	TRBV27	16	NA	TGTGCCAGCAGTTTAAGGGGCAGCAACTCCTACAATGAGCAGTTCTTC	CASSLRGSNSYNEQFF
NA	TRBJ1-2	TRBV15	14	NA	TGTGCCACCAGCAGAGTCCCTGGGGCTATGAGCTACACCTTC	CATSRVPGAMSYTF
TRBD2	TRBJ2-7	TRBV6-2/TRBV6-3	16	NA	TGTGCCAGCAGCCACGGACTAGCGGGAGCCAAGTACGAGCAGTACTTC	CASSHGLAGAKYEQYF
NA	TRBJ2-1	TRBV28	10	NA	TGTGCCACTGCGGATCTTTCTTGGTTCTTC	CATADLSWFF
NA	TRBJ1-1	TRBV11-2	13	NA	TGTGCCAGCAGCCAAAGCACGAACACTGAAGCTTTCTTT	CASSQSTNTEAFF
TRBD1	TRBJ1-3	TRBV29-1	14	few	TGCAGCGCCTCCGGGACAGCCTCTGGAAACACCATATATTTT	CSASGTASGNTIYF
TRBD2	TRBJ2-1	TRBV28	17	NA	TGTGCCAGCAGTGGGACTAGCGGGAAATCCCCCTACAATGAGCAGTTCTTC	CASSGTSGKSPYNEQFF
TRBD1	TRBJ2-7	TRBV11-2	16	NA	TGTGCCAGCAGCTTAGGTTGGGCAGGGGGAACCTACGAGCAGTACTTC	CASSLGWAGGTYEQYF
NA	TRBJ2-7	TRBV5-1	14	NA	TGCGCCAGCAGCCTGCAATGGCCCCAAGCGGCGCAGTACTTC	CASSLQWPQAAQYF
TRBD1	TRBJ2-7	TRBV9	15	NA	TGTGCCAGCAGCGTAGAAGGGACAGGGTCAGGGGAGCAGTACTTC	CASSVEGTGSGEQYF
NA	TRBJ2-1	TRBV7-8	15	NA	TGTGCCAGCAGCCTGGGCTCCCTCCTGGGCAATGAGCAGTTCTTC	CASSLGSLLGNEQFF
TRBD1	TRBJ1-1	TRBV28	14	NA	TGTGCCAGCAGAAGACAGGGGGCTGTGACTGAAGCTTTCTTT	CASRRQGAVTEAFF
TRBD2	TRBJ2-7	TRBV10-1	16	NA	TGCGCCAGCAGTGACCAGGGACTAGCGGGCCGCTACGAGCAGTACTTC	CASSDQGLAGRYEQYF
NA	TRBJ2-7	TRBV7-2	13	few	TGTGCCAGCAGCAACGGTATCTCCTACGAGCAGTACTTC	CASSNGISYEQYF
NA	TRBJ2-7	TRBV5-6	12	once	TGTGCCAGCCAGGACAGAGCCTACGAGCAGTACTTC	CASQDRAYEQYF
TRBD2	TRBJ2-1	TRBV19	17	NA	TGTGCCAGTAGTATGCGGCGGACTAGCGGGAAGGCGCATGAGCAGTTCTTC	CASSMRRTSGKAHEQFF
TRBD1	TRBJ1-1	TRBV29-1	12	NA	TGCAGCGTTGTCCGTCAGGGGGCTGAAGCTTTCTTT	CSVVRQGAEAFF
NA	TRBJ2-2	TRBV30	15	once	TGTGCCTGGAGTGAAGGCTTTCGGGGCACCGGGGAGCTGTTTTTT	CAWSEGFRGTGELFF
NA	TRBJ1-2	TRBV21-1	16	NA	TGTGCCAGCAGCAAAACTTGGCAGGAAGCTAACTATGGCTACACCTTC	CASSKTWQEANYGYTF
TRBD2	TRBJ2-7	TRBV7-8	17	NA	TGTGCCAGCAGCACGGGGACTAGCGGCGAAACTTCCTACGAGCAGTACTTC	CASSTGTSGETSYEQYF
NA	TRBJ2-7	TRBV28	14	NA	TGTGCCAGCAGGCCCTTAGCGTTCTCCTACGAGCAGTACTTC	CASRPLAFSYEQYF
NA	TRBJ1-2	TRBV6-4	13	NA	TGTGCCAGCAGTGATGGGGGCCTGGGTGGCTACACCTTC	CASSDGGLGGYTF
NA	TRBJ1-5	TRBV28	17	NA	TGTGCCAGCAGAGATAACGGTGCCCTTGATAGCAATCAGCCCCAGCATTTT	CASRDNGALDSNQPQHF
NA	TRBJ2-3	TRBV12-5	15	NA	TGTGCTAGTGGTTTGGGCGGGATCAGCACAGATACGCAGTATTTT	CASGLGGISTDTQYF
NA	TRBJ2-3	TRBV2	16	NA	TGTGCCAGCAGTGGCGGGGCAACCTCTAGCACAGATACGCAGTATTTT	CASSGGATSSTDTQYF
TRBD1	TRBJ1-2	TRBV28	14	NA	TGTGCCAGCAGCAAGGGACAGCTAAGCTATGGCTACACCTTC	CASSKGQLSYGYTF
TRBD1	TRBJ1-1	TRBV19	14	NA	TGTGCCAGTCGAGAGAGACAGGGGGGCACTGAAGCTTTCTTT	CASRERQGGTEAFF
NA	TRBJ2-7	TRBV6-6	12	once	TGTGCCAGCACCAGCAGGGTCTACGAGCAGTACTTC	CASTSRVYEQYF
TRBD1	TRBJ2-7	TRBV10-3	12	NA	TGTGCCATAGGGACAGGCACCTACGAGCAGTACTTC	CAIGTGTYEQYF
NA	TRBJ2-5	TRBV2	13	NA	TGTGCCAGCAGTGCAGGGGCTCTGGAGACCCAGTACTTC	CASSAGALETQYF
TRBD2	TRBJ2-3	TRBV7-9	17	NA	TGTGCCAGCAGCCCAATAGCCACTAGCGCTAGCACAGATACGCAGTATTTT	CASSPIATSASTDTQYF
NA	TRBJ2-5	TRBV7-8	14	NA	TGTGCCAGCAGCCCGACTAGAGTCCAAGAGACCCAGTACTTC	CASSPTRVQETQYF
TRBD2	TRBJ2-1	TRBV7-3	14	NA	TGTGCCAGCAGCTCTGGACTAGCATACAATGAGCAGTTCTTC	CASSSGLAYNEQFF
NA	TRBJ1-5	TRBV5-1	15	NA	TGCGCCAGCAGCTTGGGGGGCAGGAGCAATCAGCCCCAGCATTTT	CASSLGGRSNQPQHF
TRBD2	TRBJ2-7	TRBV6-5	15	NA	TGTGCCAGCAGTTCCCGACTAGCGGGGGGATACGAGCAGTACTTC	CASSSRLAGGYEQYF